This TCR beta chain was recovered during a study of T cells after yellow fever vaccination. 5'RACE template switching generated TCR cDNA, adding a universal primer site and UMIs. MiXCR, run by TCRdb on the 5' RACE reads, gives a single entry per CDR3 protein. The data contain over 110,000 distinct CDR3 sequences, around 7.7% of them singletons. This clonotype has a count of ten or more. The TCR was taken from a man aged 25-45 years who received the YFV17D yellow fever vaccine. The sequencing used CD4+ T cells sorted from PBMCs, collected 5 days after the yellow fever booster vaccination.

The CDR3 nucleotides are TGCAGCGTTGACAGGGGTGGGGAGCAGTACTTC. Translating gives CSVDRGGEQYF. The chain employs TRBV29-1 and TRBJ2-7; D perhaps matches TRBD1 (6 bases). CDR3 length: 11 residues. V lost 3 bases, J lost 7 bases, and 10 bases lay in between. Germline V gene data show CDR1 as SQVTM and CDR2 as ANQGSEA.